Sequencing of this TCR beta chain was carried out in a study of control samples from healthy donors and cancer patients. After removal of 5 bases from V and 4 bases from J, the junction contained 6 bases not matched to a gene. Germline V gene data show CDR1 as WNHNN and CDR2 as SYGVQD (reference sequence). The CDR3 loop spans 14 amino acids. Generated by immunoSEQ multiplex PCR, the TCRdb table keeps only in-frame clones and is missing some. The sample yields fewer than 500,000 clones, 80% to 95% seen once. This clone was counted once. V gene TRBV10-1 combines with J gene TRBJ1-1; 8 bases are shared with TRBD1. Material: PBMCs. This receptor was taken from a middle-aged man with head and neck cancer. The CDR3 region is CASSLDRGGTEAFF. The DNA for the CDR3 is TGCGCCAGCAGTCTCGACAGGGGAGGCACTGAAGCTTTCTTT.